This TCR beta chain is from a study of response to subunit inactivated influenza vaccine. In regard to this clonotype: Its antigen is unidentified.

TCRdb re-called the RT-PCR reads with MiXCR, one entry per CDR3 protein. The table records a few hundred thousand distinct CDR3 sequences, approximately 23% of them present only once. Germline CDR1 is SGHDN and CDR2 is FVKESK. Trimming removed 1 base at V and 4 bases at J, with 14 bases between. CDR3 size: 17 residues. General study findings and limits: Each seasonal influenza vaccination recruits few new T cells, the authors suggested.

This TCR derives from a man aged 50 to 69 who received an inactivated influenza vaccine. The chain couples TRBV14 to TRBJ2-6; a weak D match, TRBD1 (5 bases). This specimen was PBMCs from blood, taken 21 months after vaccination. In DNA form, the CDR3 reads TGTGCCAGCAGCCAAGTGGCCCCAGGGCCCGGGGCCAACGTCCTGACTTTC. Protein: CASSQVAPGPGANVLTF.